One and the same sample provided the 8 T cell receptor beta chains below, sequenced in a study of cytomegalovirus exposure and HLA in healthy donors. In the PCR, 60 Vbeta and 13 Jbeta primers were used. Sequencing used immunoSEQ multiplex PCR; TCRdb keeps in-frame clones, though not all of them. The sample holds roughly 120,000 clones, 65% to 85% seen once. Sequenced material: PBMCs. The source is a woman between 40 and 50 years old in good health and CMV-seropositive.

The J gene is TRBJ2-7, the V gene TRBV10-3, with 8 bases lining up with TRBD1. The CDR3 length is 18 residues. Trimming removed 2 bases from V and 4 bases from J; junction bases left unmatched: 16. In germline, CDR1 is ENHRY, CDR2 SYGVKD. The CDR3 bases are TGTGCCATCAGTGAGCCCGATCCCGGGACAGGAGGGCCTTACGAGCAGTACTTC. This encodes CAISEPDPGTGGPYEQYF.

This clone has only one observation. V is TRBV29-1 and J is TRBJ1-4; D uncertain. Trimming stripped 4 bases from V and 4 bases from J, with 13 bases between. This CDR3 has 14 amino acids. Germline V gene lookup returns CDR1 SQVTM and CDR2 ANQGSEA. CDR3 DNA: TGCAGCGTTGGGAGCCGTTCATTTAATGAAAAACTGTTTTTT. Amino acids: CSVGSRSFNEKLFF.

The chain recombines TRBV6-6 with TRBJ2-5; 7 bases map to TRBD2. The CDR3 is 16 amino acids. In germline, CDR1 is MNHNY, CDR2 SVGAGI (reference sequence). V lost 3 bases, J lost 1 base, and 8 bases stayed unmatched. The CDR3 DNA follows: TGTGCCAGCAGTTATCGGCGCGGGGGACTCCAAGAGACCCAGTACTTC. Amino acid sequence: CASSYRRGGLQETQYF.

The table lists this clone with a count of one. Other DNA sequences within the sample encode an identical CDR3. The V call is TRBV4-3, the J call TRBJ2-7, with 7 bases aligning to TRBD2. V shed 4 bases, J shed 2 bases, and the junction held 2 bases outside the gene matches. The CDR3 is made up of 13 amino acids. CDR1 is LGHNA, CDR2 YSLEER, per germline. CDR3 nucleotides: TGCGCCAGCAGCCCCGGACTAGCCTACGAGCAGTACTTC. Translation: CASSPGLAYEQYF.

V gene TRBV6-5 combines with J gene TRBJ2-3, with 11 bases that match TRBD2. Trimming cost V 5 bases and J 6 bases; bases outside gene matches: 7. The V gene's germline CDR1 is MNHEY and CDR2 SVGAGI. The CDR3 covers 15 residues. Here the CDR3 DNA reads TGTGCCAGCAGTGTTAGCGGGAGGGCCATGGATACGCAGTATTTT. Residues: CASSVSGRAMDTQYF.

The chain joins TRBV7-8 to TRBJ1-4; TRBD1 is a possible D gene (6 bases). V was trimmed by 1 base and J by 7 bases, leaving 10 bases between them. The CDR3 spans 14 residues. Germline V CDR1 and CDR2: SGHVS, FQNEAQ. The DNA of the CDR3 is TGTGCCAGCAGCTTAGAGGGGGGGTTTGAAAAACTGTTTTTT. It yields the protein CASSLEGGFEKLFF.

This rearrangement joins TRBV19 to TRBJ1-5, with 7 bases that match TRBD1. The CDR3 contains 16 residues. V gave up 6 bases and J gave up 2 bases; unmatched junction bases: 10. The V gene's germline CDR1 is LNHDA and CDR2 SQIVND (reference sequence). In DNA form, the CDR3 reads TGTGCCAGTAGCCAACGACAGGGTAGAGGCAATCAGCCCCAGCATTTT. This gives the protein CASSQRQGRGNQPQHF.

This clone was seen once. The CDR3 here is CSFPPSSYNEQFF. The CDR3 nucleotides are TGCAGCTTCCCCCCTAGCTCCTACAATGAGCAGTTCTTC. The rearrangement joins TRBV29-1 to TRBJ2-1; D ambiguous. Germline loops: CDR1 SQVTM, CDR2 ANQGSEA. Trimming cost V 8 bases and J 0 bases, with 11 bases left between them. This CDR3 has 13 residues.